The 20 T cell receptor beta chains below all came from one sample that was sequenced in a study of beta chain features in type 1 diabetes. Every isolated RNA sample was fully reverse transcribed, so sequencing captured expressed TCRB transcripts. Sequencing was performed with immunoSEQ multiplex PCR; in TCRdb, only in-frame clones are kept and a portion is missing. The sample contains hundreds of thousands of clones, 15% to 17% of which appear only once. Sequences were obtained from naive CD4+ T cells from blood. The origin of the receptors is a man aged 18-30 years in good health.

This clone was observed a handful of times. The J gene is TRBJ2-7, the V gene TRBV9; D is unresolved. The CDR3 length is 14 residues. V was trimmed by 0 bases and J by 1 base, leaving 8 bases between them. Looked up from germline, CDR1 is SGDLS and CDR2 is YYNGEE. The DNA of the CDR3 is TGTGCCAGCAGCGTAGAGCCCTCGTCCTACGAGCAGTACTTC. Amino acid sequence: CASSVEPSSYEQYF.

Notes on this clone: Other nucleotide sequences from this sample produce the same CDR3. The rearrangement uses TRBV5-4 and TRBJ1-2; the match to TRBD1 covers 7 bases. The trim removed 4 bases at V and 3 bases at J, leaving 3 bases unmatched. Germline CDR1 SGHNT, CDR2 YYREEE (reference sequence). The length of the CDR3 is 13 residues. The CDR3 sequence is CASSRQGDYGYTF. In DNA, the CDR3 is TGTGCCAGCAGCCGACAGGGCGACTATGGCTACACCTTC.

This chain joins TRBV4-2 and TRBJ2-2; a possible D gene is TRBD1 (6 bases). The CDR3 has 15 amino acids. Germline V gene lookup returns CDR1 LGHNA and CDR2 YNFKEQ. Between the trimmed V and J ends, which lost 0 bases and 5 bases, there was a span of 10 bases. CDR3 bases: TGTGCCAGCAGCCAAGAGGCAGGGGTAACCGGGGAGCTGTTTTTT. This sequence encodes CASSQEAGVTGELFF.

This clone was counted between two and nine times. This chain connects TRBV7-2 to TRBJ1-2, with a possible D match to TRBD1 (6 bases). CDR3 size: 14 residues. V was trimmed by 8 bases and J by 8 bases, leaving 21 bases between them. Germline CDR1 reads SGHTA; CDR2 reads FQGNSA. CDR3 protein: CASSNSNRDRGYTF. The CDR3 DNA sequence: TGTGCCAGCTCGAATTCGAACAGGGATCGGGGCTACACCTTC.

The J gene is TRBJ2-3, the V gene TRBV29-1; 8 nucleotides match TRBD1. The CDR3 sequence is 13 residues long. Germline lookup yields CDR1 SQVTM and CDR2 ANQGSEA. V lost 3 bases to trimming and J lost 9 bases; unmatched junction nucleotides: 8. Written as DNA, the CDR3 is TGCAGCGTTGATAGTCAGGGGGCTGTCACGCAGTATTTT. This gives the protein CSVDSQGAVTQYF.

This clone was detected many times. In DNA form, the CDR3 reads TGCGCCAGCAGCCAAGAAGGCCGCTACAATGAGCAGTTCTTC. The encoded protein is CASSQEGRYNEQFF. This rearrangement joins TRBV4-3 to TRBJ2-1; D gene unclear. The CDR3 is made up of 14 amino acids. V was trimmed by 0 bases and J by 3 bases, leaving 6 bases between them. CDR1 is LGHNA and CDR2 is YSLEER in the germline V gene.

The gene calls are TRBV9 and TRBJ1-6; tentatively, D is TRBD1 (6 bases). The CDR3 contains 15 residues. Germline CDR1 SGDLS, CDR2 YYNGEE. V lost 6 bases and J 5 bases, leaving 15 bases between the germline ends. Written as DNA, the CDR3 is TGTGCCAGCAACCGGGGGCAGGGTGATAATTCACCCCTCCACTTT. Translation gives CASNRGQGDNSPLHF.

This chain links TRBV5-1 with TRBJ2-7, with 9 bases fitting TRBD1. J lost 4 bases, V lost 7 bases, and 9 bases had no gene match. The CDR3 sequence is 14 residues long. Germline CDR1 is SGHRS and CDR2 is YFSETQ. The CDR3 reads CASEGGQGGYEQYF. The CDR3 nucleotides are TGCGCCAGCGAGGGGGGACAGGGAGGTTACGAGCAGTACTTC.

This clone was observed a handful of times. V is TRBV7-8 and J is TRBJ1-5; D is unresolved. The CDR3 totals 12 residues. From germline, CDR1 is SGHVS and CDR2 FQNEAQ. The ends were cut back, 3 bases at V and 5 bases at J, with 5 bases in the middle. CDR3 loop: CASSFSDQPQHF. The CDR3 bases are TGTGCCAGCAGCTTCTCCGATCAGCCCCAGCATTTT.

V is TRBV18 and J is TRBJ1-1; maybe TRBD1 (5 bases). The CDR3 spans 14 residues. The germline gives CDR1 KGHSH, CDR2 LQKENI. Trimming stripped 6 bases from V and 0 bases from J, with 11 bases between. The DNA of the CDR3 is TGTGCCAGCTCCGTTACGGGGGTGAACACTGAAGCTTTCTTT. The encoded protein is CASSVTGVNTEAFF.

This clone was observed at least ten times. The rearrangement uses TRBV28 and TRBJ2-1; D possibly corresponds to TRBD1 (6 bases). CDR3 length: 14 amino acids. Deletions cut 6 bases from V and 6 bases from J, with 15 bases between. Germline-derived CDR1 and CDR2 are MDHEN and SYDVKM. This CDR3 reads CASRPAGQTNEQFF. In nucleotides, the CDR3 is TGTGCCAGCAGGCCCGCCGGACAGACCAATGAGCAGTTCTTC.

This clone came up a few times. This sequence joins TRBV7-9 and TRBJ2-7, with 8 nucleotides matching TRBD1. The CDR3 runs 16 residues. Germline V gives CDR1 SEHNR, CDR2 FQNEAQ (reference sequence). V lost 5 bases to trimming and J lost 0 bases; unmatched junction nucleotides: 9. CDR3 bases: TGTGCCAGCAGCAACATCAGGACAGGGAGCTCCTACGAGCAGTACTTC. Its protein is CASSNIRTGSSYEQYF. The full variable domain, in which reference TRBV7-9 and TRBJ2-7 provide the parts outside the CDR3, is DTGVSQNPRHKITKRGQNVTFRCDPISEHNRLYWYRQTLGQGPEFLTYFQNEAQLEKSRLLSDRFSAERPKGSFSTLEIQRTEQGDSAMYLCASSNIRTGSSYEQYFGPGTRLTVT.

This clone was counted only a few times. The J gene is TRBJ1-2, the V gene TRBV5-6; D unresolved. This CDR3 is 15 amino acids long. Trimming left V 1 base short and J 0 bases short, with 10 bases between. The germline V gene has CDR1 SGHDT and CDR2 YYEEEE. The CDR3 sequence is CASSLTQIANYGYTF. The CDR3 DNA is TGTGCCAGCAGCTTGACTCAGATAGCTAACTATGGCTACACCTTC.

This clone turned up a few times. The rearrangement links TRBV9 to TRBJ1-4; D gene ambiguous. The V and J ends lost 3 bases and 5 bases respectively, with 5 bases between them. The CDR3 extends over 12 amino acids. Germline assignment: CDR1 SGDLS and CDR2 YYNGEE. The CDR3 region is CASSAGNEKLFF. CDR3 in DNA: TGTGCCAGCAGCGCCGGGAATGAAAAACTGTTTTTT.

The chain carries TRBV7-6 and TRBJ2-4; 9 bases map to TRBD2. The CDR3 is 16 residues long. Germline V gene data show CDR1 as SGHVS and CDR2 as FNYEAQ. V dropped 2 bases and J dropped 6; count of bases not matched to a gene: 8. The CDR3 region has the DNA TGTGCCAGCAGCTTAATGGGCGGGGGGGCCGGAAACATTCAGTACTTC. The encoded protein is CASSLMGGGAGNIQYF.

The chain recombines TRBV29-1 with TRBJ1-2; D not certain. The CDR3 has 14 amino acids. Trimming left V 2 bases short and J 4 bases short, with 14 bases between. Looked up from germline, CDR1 is SQVTM and CDR2 is ANQGSEA. The CDR3 DNA reads TGCAGCGTTGAAATGTTGGACCCGCCCTATGGCTACACCTTC. Amino acid sequence: CSVEMLDPPYGYTF.

This clone was seen once. The chain carries TRBV5-4 and TRBJ1-2; TRBD1 matches at 9 bases. Germline assignment: CDR1 SGHNT and CDR2 YYREEE (reference sequence). J lost 7 bases, V lost 0 bases, and 10 bases had no gene match. This CDR3 is 16 amino acids long. The CDR3 sequence is CASSLALGQGWGGYTF. CDR3 DNA sequence: TGTGCCAGCAGCTTGGCGTTAGGACAGGGGTGGGGTGGCTACACCTTC.

The V gene is TRBV10-2, the J gene TRBJ2-5; 13 bases are shared with TRBD2. The germline V gene has CDR1 WSHSY and CDR2 SAAADI. V shed 10 bases, J shed 11 bases, and the junction held 7 bases outside the gene matches. The CDR3 consists of 12 residues. The CDR3 here is CATTTSGGPQYF. The DNA for the CDR3 is TGCGCCACTACGACTAGCGGGGGGCCTCAGTACTTC.

The CDR3 DNA reads as TGTGCCATCAGTGAGACAGGGGTTACCGGGGAGCTGTTTTTT. This gives the protein CAISETGVTGELFF. The V and J genes are TRBV10-3 and TRBJ2-2; 7 bases align to TRBD1. Germline V gene data show CDR1 as ENHRY and CDR2 as SYGVKD. The CDR3 totals 14 residues. The ends lost 2 bases at V and 5 bases at J; junction bases unmatched: 2.

Only a few counts were recorded for this clone. The chain uses TRBV4-1 and TRBJ1-3, with D possibly matching TRBD1 (5 bases). From germline, CDR1 is MGHRA and CDR2 YSYEKL. Trimming removed 1 base at V and 0 bases at J, with 10 bases between. The CDR3 length is 16 residues. The CDR3 here is CASSQGQHGSGNTIYF. The CDR3 DNA follows: TGCGCCAGCAGCCAAGGACAGCACGGCTCTGGAAACACCATATATTTT.